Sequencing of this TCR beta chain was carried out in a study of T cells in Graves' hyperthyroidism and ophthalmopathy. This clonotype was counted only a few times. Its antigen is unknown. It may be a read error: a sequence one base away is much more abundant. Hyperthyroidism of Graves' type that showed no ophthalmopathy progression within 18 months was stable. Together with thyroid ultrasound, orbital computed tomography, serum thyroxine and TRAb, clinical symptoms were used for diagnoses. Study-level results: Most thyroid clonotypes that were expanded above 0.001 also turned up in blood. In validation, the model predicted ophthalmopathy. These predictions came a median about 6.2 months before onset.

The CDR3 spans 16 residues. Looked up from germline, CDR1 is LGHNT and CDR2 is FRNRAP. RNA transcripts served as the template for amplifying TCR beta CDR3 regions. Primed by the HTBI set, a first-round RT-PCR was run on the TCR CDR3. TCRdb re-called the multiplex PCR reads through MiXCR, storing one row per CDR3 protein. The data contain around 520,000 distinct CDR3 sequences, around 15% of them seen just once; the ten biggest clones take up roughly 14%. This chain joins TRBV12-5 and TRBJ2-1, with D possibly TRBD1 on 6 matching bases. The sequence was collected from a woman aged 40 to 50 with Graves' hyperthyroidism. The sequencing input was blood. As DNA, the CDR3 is TGTGCTGGTGGTTCCGATACAGGGATACCCTACAATGAGCAGTTCTTC. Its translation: CAGGSDTGIPYNEQFF.